Described below is a single T cell receptor (beta chain) sequence and its context. The sample belongs to a study of blood T cell repertoires in COVID-19. About the research overall: Whether acute or convalescent, the COVID-19 samples came from the United States, Italy and Spain. T cells, B-cell-depleted T cells, or PBMCs supplied cDNA or gDNA.

As originally analysed: Estimated nucleated cell counts came from reference gene primer amplification. The method was immunoSEQ multiplex PCR; TCRdb's version includes in-frame clones alone and lacks a portion of them. The DNA gave D and trimming, while V, J and clone size come from that table. Among over 150,000 clones listed, approximately 80% were seen once. The CDR3 is made up of 14 amino acids. Trimming took 4 bases from V and 5 from J; bases not matched to a gene: 6. The germline CDR1 and CDR2 sequences are ENHRY and SYGVKD. V gene TRBV10-3 combines with J gene TRBJ2-7; 9 bases align to TRBD1. The specimen was peripheral blood. This TCR was recovered from a woman over 75 with acute or convalescent COVID-19. CDR3 in DNA: TGTGCCATCAGTGCGGGACAGGGCACGGACGAGCAGTACTTC. It is translated as CAISAGQGTDEQYF.